This T cell receptor (beta chain) originates from a study of blood T cell repertoires in COVID-19. Study-level information: T cells, B-cell-depleted T cells, or PBMCs supplied cDNA or gDNA.

This CDR3 comprises 13 residues. V was clipped by 10 bases and J by 0 bases, with 12 bases between them. Germline CDR1 reads ENHRY; CDR2 reads SYGVKD. Sequenced by immunoSEQ multiplex PCR; TCRdb stores in-frame clones only, minus some. The sample has tens of thousands of clones, over 75% seen once. The gene calls are TRBV10-3 and TRBJ1-2; D is ambiguous. The source of this sequence is a man between 65 and 79 years old with active or convalescent COVID-19. Sequenced material: peripheral blood. CDR3 DNA sequence: TGTGCCACTGAGGGAGGGTCTAACTATGGCTACACCTTC. It codes for CATEGGSNYGYTF.